The entry that follows covers one TCR beta chain sequence. The data derive from a study of T cell changes during pregnancy in multiple sclerosis. The CDR3 has 16 residues. V gave up 7 bases and J gave up 5 bases; unmatched junction bases: 10. From germline, CDR1 is MNHEY and CDR2 SMNVEV (reference sequence). The method was immunoSEQ multiplex PCR; TCRdb's version includes in-frame clones alone and lacks a portion of them. Of tens of thousands of clones in the sample, 80% to 95% were seen once. The receptor was derived from a female donor with multiple sclerosis, enrolled in a pregnancy study. The V call is TRBV27, the J call TRBJ2-1; 11 bases align to TRBD2. This sample comprised CD4+ T cells from peripheral blood mononuclear cells, obtained before pregnancy. The CDR3 loop is CASTIISGRADNEQFF. In DNA form, the CDR3 reads TGTGCCAGCACCATAATTAGCGGGAGGGCGGACAATGAGCAGTTCTTC.